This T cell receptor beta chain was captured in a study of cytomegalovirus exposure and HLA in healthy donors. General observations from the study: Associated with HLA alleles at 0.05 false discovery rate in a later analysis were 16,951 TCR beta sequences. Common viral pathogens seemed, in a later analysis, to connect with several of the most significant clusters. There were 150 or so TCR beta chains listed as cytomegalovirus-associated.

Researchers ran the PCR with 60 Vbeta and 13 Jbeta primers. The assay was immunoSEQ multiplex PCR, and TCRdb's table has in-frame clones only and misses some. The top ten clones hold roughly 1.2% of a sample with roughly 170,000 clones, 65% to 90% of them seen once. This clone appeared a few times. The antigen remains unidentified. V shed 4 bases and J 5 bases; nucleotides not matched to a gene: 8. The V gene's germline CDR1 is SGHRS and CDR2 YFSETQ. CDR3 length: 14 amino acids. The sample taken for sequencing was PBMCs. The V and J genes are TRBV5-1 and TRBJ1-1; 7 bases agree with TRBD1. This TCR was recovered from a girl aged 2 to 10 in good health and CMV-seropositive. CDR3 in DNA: TGCGCCAGCAGCGTCAGACAGGGAGGAACTGAAGCTTTCTTT. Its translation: CASSVRQGGTEAFF.